This is a list of T cell receptor beta chains from one sample in a study of glioma-infiltrating T cells. Via MiXCR, TCRdb re-called the multiplex PCR reads, giving one row per CDR3 protein. The sample gives around 150,000 distinct CDR3 sequences, roughly 43% of which show up once; roughly 20% is in the top ten. The sequenced sample was glioma tissue, nonneoplastic brain tissue, or PBMCs (not recorded which). The receptors were sampled from a human donor with low-grade glioma or glioblastoma, undergoing nonglioma brain surgery, or in good health (not recorded which). Both conserved end residues are part of each CDR3. A D gene is named only where the DNA matches it firmly. Only some rows state a clone size, as once, few, many or a class for expanded clones.

CDR3 DNA: TGTGCCAGCAGCATCGGACGGGCAGAGGATACGCAGTATTTT; CDR3 protein: CASSIGRAEDTQYF; clone size: -; D gene: -; J gene: TRBJ2-3; V gene: TRBV5-4
CDR3 DNA: TGTGCCAGCAGCCATACAGGGGGCGCGAGGACTGAAGCTTTCTTT; CDR3 protein: CASSHTGGARTEAFF; clone size: -; D gene: TRBD1; J gene: TRBJ1-1; V gene: TRBV6-1
CDR3 DNA: TGTGCCAGCCTCGCCACCCGGGACAGGGAAACAGATACGCAGTATTTT; CDR3 protein: CASLATRDRETDTQYF; clone size: few; D gene: TRBD1; J gene: TRBJ2-3; V gene: TRBV6-1
CDR3 DNA: TGTGCCACCAACCAAAGACCTGGCGAGCAGTACTTC; CDR3 protein: CATNQRPGEQYF; clone size: few; D gene: -; J gene: TRBJ2-7; V gene: TRBV25-1
CDR3 DNA: TGCAGTCCTCAAACACCGGGTAGTTTGGAGCAGTACTTC; CDR3 protein: CSPQTPGSLEQYF; clone size: few; D gene: -; J gene: TRBJ2-7; V gene: TRBV20-1
CDR3 DNA: TGTGCCAGCAGGCAGACAGGGGGCGCTTATGGCTACACCTTC; CDR3 protein: CASRQTGGAYGYTF; clone size: many; D gene: TRBD1; J gene: TRBJ1-2; V gene: TRBV28
CDR3 DNA: TGCGCCAGCAGCCAGGGACTGCCCTCCTACGAGCAGTACTTC; CDR3 protein: CASSQGLPSYEQYF; clone size: -; D gene: -; J gene: TRBJ2-7; V gene: TRBV4-1
CDR3 DNA: TGTGCCAGCAGTAGCGTTCGAAGCTCTGGGGCCAACGTCCTGACTTTC; CDR3 protein: CASSSVRSSGANVLTF; clone size: -; D gene: -; J gene: TRBJ2-6; V gene: TRBV6-1
CDR3 DNA: TGTGCCACCAGCAGAGTACGGGACGTAAATTCACCCCTCCACTTT; CDR3 protein: CATSRVRDVNSPLHF; clone size: few; D gene: -; J gene: TRBJ1-6; V gene: TRBV15
CDR3 DNA: TGCGCCAGCAGCCAAGGACAGGGGGATGAAAAACTGTTTTTT; CDR3 protein: CASSQGQGDEKLFF; clone size: -; D gene: TRBD1; J gene: TRBJ1-4; V gene: TRBV4-1
CDR3 DNA: TGTGCCAGCAGTACTTCAGGGGCTAAAGTCTACGAGCAGTACTTC; CDR3 protein: CASSTSGAKVYEQYF; clone size: -; D gene: -; J gene: TRBJ2-7; V gene: TRBV6-1
CDR3 DNA: TGTGCCAGCAGCACCCAGGGTCAAGAGACCCAGTACTTC; CDR3 protein: CASSTQGQETQYF; clone size: few; D gene: -; J gene: TRBJ2-5; V gene: TRBV6-1
CDR3 DNA: TGCAGTGCTAGAGGTTCCTCCCTGGAGGGAGGTGTCACAGATACGCAGTATTTT; CDR3 protein: CSARGSSLEGGVTDTQYF; clone size: -; D gene: -; J gene: TRBJ2-3; V gene: TRBV20-1
CDR3 DNA: TGTGCCAGCAGCGGCAAAGAGACCCAGTACTTC; CDR3 protein: CASSGKETQYF; clone size: -; D gene: -; J gene: TRBJ2-5; V gene: TRBV7-9
CDR3 DNA: TGCGCCAGCAGCCAACTCAGGACCGTTCTCTATGGCTACACCTTC; CDR3 protein: CASSQLRTVLYGYTF; clone size: -; D gene: -; J gene: TRBJ1-2; V gene: TRBV4-1
CDR3 DNA: TGTGCCAGCAATGGGGGGATGGCCTATGGCTACACCTTC; CDR3 protein: CASNGGMAYGYTF; clone size: -; D gene: -; J gene: TRBJ1-2; V gene: TRBV2
CDR3 DNA: TGTGCCAGCAGCTTAGATGGCGGGAGCACAGATACGCAGTATTTT; CDR3 protein: CASSLDGGSTDTQYF; clone size: few; D gene: -; J gene: TRBJ2-3; V gene: TRBV7-2
CDR3 DNA: TGTGCCAGCAGCGGCAATGAGCAGTTCTTC; CDR3 protein: CASSGNEQFF; clone size: -; D gene: -; J gene: TRBJ2-1; V gene: TRBV2
CDR3 DNA: TGTGCCAGCAATGAACTAGCGGAGCTCTCCTACGAGCAGTACTTC; CDR3 protein: CASNELAELSYEQYF; clone size: few; D gene: TRBD2; J gene: TRBJ2-7; V gene: TRBV6-1
CDR3 DNA: TGTGCCAGCAGCTTAAGAGAGAGAAACACCATATATTTT; CDR3 protein: CASSLRERNTIYF; clone size: -; D gene: -; J gene: TRBJ1-3; V gene: TRBV7-9
CDR3 DNA: TGTGCCAGCAGCCAGGCTAGCGTACAAGAGACCCAGTACTTC; CDR3 protein: CASSQASVQETQYF; clone size: -; D gene: -; J gene: TRBJ2-5; V gene: TRBV4-2
CDR3 DNA: TGTGCCAGCAGTTTCGGGGTAGATACGCAGTATTTT; CDR3 protein: CASSFGVDTQYF; clone size: -; D gene: -; J gene: TRBJ2-3; V gene: TRBV28
CDR3 DNA: TGTGCCAGCACCCTTAGCGTGAGTGGGCAGTTCTTC; CDR3 protein: CASTLSVSGQFF; clone size: few; D gene: -; J gene: TRBJ2-1; V gene: TRBV25-1
CDR3 DNA: TGTGCCAGCAGTCGGACAGGGGGCCCTGGGGCCAACGTCCTGACTTTC; CDR3 protein: CASSRTGGPGANVLTF; clone size: -; D gene: TRBD1; J gene: TRBJ2-6; V gene: TRBV28
CDR3 DNA: TGTGCCAGCAGTCCCTGGGGCGAGTTAACTGAAGCTTTCTTT; CDR3 protein: CASSPWGELTEAFF; clone size: -; D gene: -; J gene: TRBJ1-1; V gene: TRBV6-2/TRBV6-3
CDR3 DNA: TGTGCCAGCAGTTCCCCTTTCGATGGCTACACCTTC; CDR3 protein: CASSSPFDGYTF; clone size: -; D gene: -; J gene: TRBJ1-2; V gene: TRBV6-1
CDR3 DNA: TGTGCCAGCAGTGAAGATGGGACAGCTTCTTCCTACAATGAGCAGTTCTTC; CDR3 protein: CASSEDGTASSYNEQFF; clone size: -; D gene: TRBD1; J gene: TRBJ2-1; V gene: TRBV6-4
CDR3 DNA: TGTGCCAGCAGTGAAGGCGGGACAGGGACCTATGAGCAGTTCTTC; CDR3 protein: CASSEGGTGTYEQFF; clone size: -; D gene: TRBD1; J gene: TRBJ2-1; V gene: TRBV6-1